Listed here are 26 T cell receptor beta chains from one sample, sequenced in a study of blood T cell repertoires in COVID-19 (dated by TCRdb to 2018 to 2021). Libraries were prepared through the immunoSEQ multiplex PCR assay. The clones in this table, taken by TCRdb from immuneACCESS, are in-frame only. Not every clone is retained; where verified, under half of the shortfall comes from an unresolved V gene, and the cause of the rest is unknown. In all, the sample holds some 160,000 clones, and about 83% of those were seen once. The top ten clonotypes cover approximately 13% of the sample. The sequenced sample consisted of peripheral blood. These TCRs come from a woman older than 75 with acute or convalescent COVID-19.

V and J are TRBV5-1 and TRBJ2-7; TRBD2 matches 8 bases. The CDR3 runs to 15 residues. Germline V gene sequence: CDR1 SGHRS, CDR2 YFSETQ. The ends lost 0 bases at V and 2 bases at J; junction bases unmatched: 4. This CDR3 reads CASSLVSGSTYEQYF. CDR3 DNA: TGCGCCAGCAGCTTGGTGAGCGGGAGTACCTACGAGCAGTACTTC.

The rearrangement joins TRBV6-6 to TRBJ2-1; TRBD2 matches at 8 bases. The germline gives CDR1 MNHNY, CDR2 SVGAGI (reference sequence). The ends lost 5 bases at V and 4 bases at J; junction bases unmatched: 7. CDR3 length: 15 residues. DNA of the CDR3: TGTGCCAGCAGTCTCCCCGGGGGGGGTTACAATGAGCAGTTCTTC. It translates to CASSLPGGGYNEQFF.

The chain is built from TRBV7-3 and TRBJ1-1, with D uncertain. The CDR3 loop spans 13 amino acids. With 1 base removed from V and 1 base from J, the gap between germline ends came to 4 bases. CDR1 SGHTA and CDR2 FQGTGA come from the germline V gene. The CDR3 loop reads CASSLNQNTEAFF. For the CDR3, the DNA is TGTGCCAGCAGCTTAAATCAGAACACTGAAGCTTTCTTT.

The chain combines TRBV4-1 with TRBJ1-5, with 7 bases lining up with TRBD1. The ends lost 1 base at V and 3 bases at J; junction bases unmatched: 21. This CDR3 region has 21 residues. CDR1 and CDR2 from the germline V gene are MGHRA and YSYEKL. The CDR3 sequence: CASSQGGQTYTGTDLNQPQHF. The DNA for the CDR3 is TGCGCCAGCAGCCAAGGAGGACAAACGTACACCGGGACAGACCTCAATCAGCCCCAGCATTTT.

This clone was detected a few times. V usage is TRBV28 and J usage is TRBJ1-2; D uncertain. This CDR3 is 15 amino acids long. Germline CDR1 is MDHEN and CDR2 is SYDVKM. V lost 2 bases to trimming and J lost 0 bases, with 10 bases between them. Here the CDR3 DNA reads TGTGCCAGCAGTTTACCAGGCCACCCTAACTATGGCTACACCTTC. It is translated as CASSLPGHPNYGYTF.

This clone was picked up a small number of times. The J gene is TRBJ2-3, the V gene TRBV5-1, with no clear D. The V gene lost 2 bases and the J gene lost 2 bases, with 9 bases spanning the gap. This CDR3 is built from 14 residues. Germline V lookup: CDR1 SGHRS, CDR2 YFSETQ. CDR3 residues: CASSLDTYTDTQYF. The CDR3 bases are TGCGCCAGCAGCTTAGACACTTACACAGATACGCAGTATTTT.

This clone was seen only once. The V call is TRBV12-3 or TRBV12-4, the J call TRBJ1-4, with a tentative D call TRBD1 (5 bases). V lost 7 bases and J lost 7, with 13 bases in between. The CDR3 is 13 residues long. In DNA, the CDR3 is TGTGCCAGCAAGGCGGGGGGGATTGAAAAACTGTTTTTT. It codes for CASKAGGIEKLFF.

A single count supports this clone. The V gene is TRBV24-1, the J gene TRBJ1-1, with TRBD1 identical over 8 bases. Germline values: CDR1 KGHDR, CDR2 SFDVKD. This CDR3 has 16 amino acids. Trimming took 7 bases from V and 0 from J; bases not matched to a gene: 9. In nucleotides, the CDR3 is TGTGCCACCAGAGCAGCAGGGGGCCCCTTGAACACTGAAGCTTTCTTT. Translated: CATRAAGGPLNTEAFF.

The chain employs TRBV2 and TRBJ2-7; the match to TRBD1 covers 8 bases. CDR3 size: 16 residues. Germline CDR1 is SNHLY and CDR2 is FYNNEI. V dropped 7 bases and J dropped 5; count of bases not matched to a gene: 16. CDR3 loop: CASNYFRGQGNNEQYF. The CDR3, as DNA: TGTGCCAGCAATTATTTTCGCGGACAGGGAAACAACGAGCAGTACTTC.

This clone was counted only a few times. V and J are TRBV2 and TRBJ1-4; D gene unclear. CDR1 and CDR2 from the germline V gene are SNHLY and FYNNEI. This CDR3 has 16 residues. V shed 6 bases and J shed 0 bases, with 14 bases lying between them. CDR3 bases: TGTGCCAGCAGGGCCCCCACCCCTGCAACTAATGAAAAACTGTTTTTT. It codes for CASRAPTPATNEKLFF.

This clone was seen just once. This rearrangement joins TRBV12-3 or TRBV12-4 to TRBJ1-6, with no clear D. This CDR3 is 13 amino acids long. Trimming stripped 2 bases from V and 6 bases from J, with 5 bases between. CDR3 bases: TGTGCCAGCAGTTTACAGGCTAATTCACCCCTCCACTTT. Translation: CASSLQANSPLHF.

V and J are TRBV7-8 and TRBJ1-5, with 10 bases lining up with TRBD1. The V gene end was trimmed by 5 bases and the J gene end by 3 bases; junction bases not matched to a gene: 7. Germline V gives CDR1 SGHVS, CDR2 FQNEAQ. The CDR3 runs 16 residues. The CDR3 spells CASSPGTGVLNQPQHF. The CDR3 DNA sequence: TGTGCCAGCAGCCCCGGGACAGGGGTACTCAATCAGCCCCAGCATTTT.

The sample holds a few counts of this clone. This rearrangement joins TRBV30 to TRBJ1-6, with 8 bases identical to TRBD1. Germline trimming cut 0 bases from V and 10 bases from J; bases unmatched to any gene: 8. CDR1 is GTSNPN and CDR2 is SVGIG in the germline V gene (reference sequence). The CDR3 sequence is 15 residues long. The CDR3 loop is CAWSVSGAGGSPLHF. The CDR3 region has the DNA TGTGCCTGGAGTGTCAGTGGCGCAGGGGGCTCACCCCTCCACTTT. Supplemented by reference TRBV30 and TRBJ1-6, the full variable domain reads SQTIHQWPATLVQPVGSPLSLECTVEGTSNPNLYWYRQAAGRGLQLLFYSVGIGQISSEVPQNLSASRPQDRQFILSSKKLLLSDSGFYLCAWSVSGAGGSPLHFGNGTRLTVT.

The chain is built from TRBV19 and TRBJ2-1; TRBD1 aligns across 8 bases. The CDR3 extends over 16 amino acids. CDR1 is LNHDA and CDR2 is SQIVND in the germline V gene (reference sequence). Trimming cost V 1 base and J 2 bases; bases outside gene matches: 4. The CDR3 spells CASSIVTGDTYNEQFF. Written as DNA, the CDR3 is TGTGCCAGTAGTATAGTGACAGGGGACACCTACAATGAGCAGTTCTTC.

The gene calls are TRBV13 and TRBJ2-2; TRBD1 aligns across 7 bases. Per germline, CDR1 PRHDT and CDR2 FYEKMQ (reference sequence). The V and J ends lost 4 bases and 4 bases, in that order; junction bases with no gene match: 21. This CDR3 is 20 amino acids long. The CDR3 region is CASSSLRQGSAGAFTGELFF. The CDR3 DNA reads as TGTGCCAGCAGCTCATTAAGACAGGGATCGGCAGGGGCCTTCACCGGGGAGCTGTTTTTT.

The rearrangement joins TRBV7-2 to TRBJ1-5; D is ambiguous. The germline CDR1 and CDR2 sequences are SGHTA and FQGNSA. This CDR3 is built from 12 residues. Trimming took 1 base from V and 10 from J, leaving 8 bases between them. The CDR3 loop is CASSLDPGPQHF. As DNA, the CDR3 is TGTGCCAGCAGCTTAGATCCGGGACCCCAGCATTTT.

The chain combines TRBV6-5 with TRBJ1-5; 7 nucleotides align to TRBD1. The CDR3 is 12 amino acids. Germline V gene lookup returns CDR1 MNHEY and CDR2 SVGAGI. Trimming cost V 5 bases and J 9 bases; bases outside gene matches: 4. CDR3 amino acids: CASSPTGRPQHF. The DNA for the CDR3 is TGTGCCAGCAGTCCGACAGGGCGGCCCCAGCATTTT.

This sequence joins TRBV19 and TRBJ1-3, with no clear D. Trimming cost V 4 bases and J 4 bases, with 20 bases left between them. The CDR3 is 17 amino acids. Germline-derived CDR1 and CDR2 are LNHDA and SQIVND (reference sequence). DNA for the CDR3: TGTGCCAGTAGTAGGGCAAGCCCCGGGATTTACGGAAACACCATATATTTT. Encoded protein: CASSRASPGIYGNTIYF.

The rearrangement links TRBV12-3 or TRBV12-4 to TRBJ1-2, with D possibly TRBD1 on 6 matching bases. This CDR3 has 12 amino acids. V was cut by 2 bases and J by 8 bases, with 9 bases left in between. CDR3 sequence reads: CASSLRQDGYTF. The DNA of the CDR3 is TGTGCCAGCAGTTTACGACAGGACGGCTACACCTTC.

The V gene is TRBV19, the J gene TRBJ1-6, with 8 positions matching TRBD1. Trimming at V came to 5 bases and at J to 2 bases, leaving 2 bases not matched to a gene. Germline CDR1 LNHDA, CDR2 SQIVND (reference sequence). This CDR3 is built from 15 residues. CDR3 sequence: CASSPTGAYNSPLHF. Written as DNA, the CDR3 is TGTGCCAGTAGTCCGACAGGGGCCTATAATTCACCCCTCCACTTT.

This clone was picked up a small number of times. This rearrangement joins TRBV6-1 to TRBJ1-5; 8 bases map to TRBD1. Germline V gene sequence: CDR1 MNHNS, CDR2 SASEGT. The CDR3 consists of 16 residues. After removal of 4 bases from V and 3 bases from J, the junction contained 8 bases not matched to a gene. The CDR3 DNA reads TGTGCCAGCAGTGTTGGGAGCAGGGGGCTCAATCAGCCCCAGCATTTT. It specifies CASSVGSRGLNQPQHF.

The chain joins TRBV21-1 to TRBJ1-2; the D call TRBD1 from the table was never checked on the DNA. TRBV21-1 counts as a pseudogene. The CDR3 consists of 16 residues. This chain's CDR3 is CASSKRGQGGGYGYTF. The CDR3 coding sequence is TGTGCCAGCAGCAAAAGGGGACAGGGAGGGGGCTATGGCTACACCTTC.

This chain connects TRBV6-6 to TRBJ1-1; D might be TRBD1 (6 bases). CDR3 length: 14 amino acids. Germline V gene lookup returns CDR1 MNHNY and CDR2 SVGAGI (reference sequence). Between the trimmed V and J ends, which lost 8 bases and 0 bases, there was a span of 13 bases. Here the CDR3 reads CASGRDNLNTEAFF. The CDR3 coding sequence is TGTGCCAGCGGACGGGACAACCTGAACACTGAAGCTTTCTTT.

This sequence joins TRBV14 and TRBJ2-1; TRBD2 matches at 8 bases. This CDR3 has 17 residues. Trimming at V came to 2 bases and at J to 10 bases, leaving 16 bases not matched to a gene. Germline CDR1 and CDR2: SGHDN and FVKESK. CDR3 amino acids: CASSQRIAGTHGTEQFF. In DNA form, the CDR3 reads TGTGCCAGCAGCCAACGTATAGCGGGGACCCATGGGACAGAGCAGTTCTTC. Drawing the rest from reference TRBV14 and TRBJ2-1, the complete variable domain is EAGVTQFPSHSVIEKGQTVTLRCDPISGHDNLYWYRRVMGKEIKFLLHFVKESKQDESGMPNNRFLAERTGGTYSTLKVQPAELEDSGVYFCASSQRIAGTHGTEQFFGPGTRLTVL.

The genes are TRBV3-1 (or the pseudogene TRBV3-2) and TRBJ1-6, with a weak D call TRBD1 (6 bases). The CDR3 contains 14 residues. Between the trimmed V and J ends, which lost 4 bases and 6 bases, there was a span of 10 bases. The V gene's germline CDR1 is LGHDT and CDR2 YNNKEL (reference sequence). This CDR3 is CASSLDRINSPLHF. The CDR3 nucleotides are TGTGCCAGCAGCCTGGACAGAATTAATTCACCCCTCCACTTT.

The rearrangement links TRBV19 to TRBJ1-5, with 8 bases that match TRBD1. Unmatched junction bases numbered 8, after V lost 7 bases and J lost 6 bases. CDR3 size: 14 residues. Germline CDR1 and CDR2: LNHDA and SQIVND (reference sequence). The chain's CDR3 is CASKSQGAAQPQHF. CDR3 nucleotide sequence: TGTGCCAGTAAGTCGCAGGGGGCTGCTCAGCCCCAGCATTTT.